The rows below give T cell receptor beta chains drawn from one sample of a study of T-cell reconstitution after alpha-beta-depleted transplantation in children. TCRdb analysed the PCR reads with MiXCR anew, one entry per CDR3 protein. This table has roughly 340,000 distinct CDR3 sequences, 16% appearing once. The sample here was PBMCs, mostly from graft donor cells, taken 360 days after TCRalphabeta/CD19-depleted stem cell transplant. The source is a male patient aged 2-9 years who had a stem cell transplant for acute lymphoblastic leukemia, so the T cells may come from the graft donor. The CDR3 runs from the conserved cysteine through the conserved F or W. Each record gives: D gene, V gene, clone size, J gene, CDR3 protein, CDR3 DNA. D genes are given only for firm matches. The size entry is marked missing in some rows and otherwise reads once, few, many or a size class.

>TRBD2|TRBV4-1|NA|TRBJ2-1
CASSQDFPGGNEQFF
TGCGCCAGCAGCCAAGACTTTCCGGGGGGGAATGAGCAGTTCTTC
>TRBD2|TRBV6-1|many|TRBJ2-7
CASSQLAGAYEQYF
TGTGCCAGCAGTCAACTAGCGGGAGCGTACGAGCAGTACTTC
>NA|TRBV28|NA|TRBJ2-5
CASSKTRIQETQYF
TGTGCCAGCAGTAAGACAAGAATCCAAGAGACCCAGTACTTC
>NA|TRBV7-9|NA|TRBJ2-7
CASSPRTVTYEQYF
TGTGCCAGCAGCCCCCGCACAGTAACCTACGAGCAGTACTTC
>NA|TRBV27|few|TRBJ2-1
CASSLGPPNEQFF
TGTGCCAGCAGTTTAGGGCCCCCTAATGAGCAGTTCTTC
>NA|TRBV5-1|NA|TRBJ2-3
CASKQADTQYF
TGCGCCAGCAAGCAGGCAGATACGCAGTATTTT
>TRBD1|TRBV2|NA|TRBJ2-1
CASSREGTGKYNEQFF
TGTGCCAGCAGCCGGGAAGGGACAGGGAAGTACAATGAGCAGTTCTTC
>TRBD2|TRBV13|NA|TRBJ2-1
CASSSPRTSGRFYNEQFF
TGTGCCAGCAGCTCTCCTCGGACTAGCGGGAGGTTTTACAATGAGCAGTTCTTC
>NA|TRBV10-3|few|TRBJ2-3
CAIGEAGDTQYF
TGTGCCATCGGGGAGGCGGGCGATACGCAGTATTTT
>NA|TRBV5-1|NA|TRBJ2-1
CASSPQTGSYNEQFF
TGCGCCAGCAGCCCGCAGACAGGCTCCTACAATGAGCAGTTCTTC
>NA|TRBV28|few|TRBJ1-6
CASTGVNSPLHF
TGTGCCAGCACAGGGGTTAATTCACCCCTCCACTTT
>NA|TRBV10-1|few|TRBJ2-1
CASSVGSSYNEQFF
TGCGCCAGCAGTGTTGGTAGCTCCTACAATGAGCAGTTCTTC
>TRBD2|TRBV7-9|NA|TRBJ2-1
CASSPRAMGGTYNEQFF
TGTGCCAGCAGCCCCCGGGCCATGGGAGGGACCTACAATGAGCAGTTCTTC
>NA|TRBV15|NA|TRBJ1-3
CATSREKNPYSGNTIYF
TGTGCCACCAGCAGAGAGAAAAATCCCTACTCTGGAAACACCATATATTTT
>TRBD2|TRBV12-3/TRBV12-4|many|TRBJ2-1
CASTRTSLHEQFF
TGTGCCAGCACCAGGACTAGCCTGCATGAGCAGTTCTTC
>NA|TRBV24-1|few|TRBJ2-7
CATSDSHEQYF
TGTGCCACCAGTGATTCGCACGAGCAGTACTTC
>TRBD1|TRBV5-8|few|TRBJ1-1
CASSKGTGGLNTEAFF
TGTGCCAGCAGCAAGGGGACAGGGGGTTTGAACACTGAAGCTTTCTTT
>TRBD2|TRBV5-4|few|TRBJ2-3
CASSWGLADTQYF
TGTGCCAGCAGCTGGGGACTAGCAGATACGCAGTATTTT
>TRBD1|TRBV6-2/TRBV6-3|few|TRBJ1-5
CASSRRRQGALGNQPQHF
TGTGCCAGCAGCCGCCGTCGACAGGGGGCCTTGGGCAATCAGCCCCAGCATTTT
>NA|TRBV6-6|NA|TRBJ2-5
CASSYMETQYF
TGTGCCAGCAGTTACATGGAGACCCAGTACTTC
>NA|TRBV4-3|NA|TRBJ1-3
CASSQFPGEGPGNTIYF
TGCGCCAGCAGCCAATTTCCAGGGGAAGGGCCTGGAAACACCATATATTTT
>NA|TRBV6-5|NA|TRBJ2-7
CASSYSAPTSFPYEQYF
TGTGCCAGCAGTTACTCGGCCCCTACTAGTTTTCCTTACGAGCAGTACTTC
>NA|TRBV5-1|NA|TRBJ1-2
CASSQSDYYGYTF
TGCGCCAGCAGCCAGAGCGATTACTATGGCTACACCTTC
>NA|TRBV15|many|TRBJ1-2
CATSRVLWGADYGYTF
TGTGCCACCAGCAGAGTGCTTTGGGGGGCAGACTATGGCTACACCTTC
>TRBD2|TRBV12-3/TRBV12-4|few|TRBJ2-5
CASSLGRTSGPLQETQYF
TGTGCCAGCAGTTTAGGAAGGACTAGCGGGCCACTACAAGAGACCCAGTACTTC
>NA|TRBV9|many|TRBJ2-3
CASSVGVDTQYF
TGTGCCAGCAGCGTAGGAGTGGATACGCAGTATTTT
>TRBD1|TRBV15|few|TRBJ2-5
CATGTGGQETQYF
TGTGCCACCGGGACAGGGGGCCAAGAGACCCAGTACTTC
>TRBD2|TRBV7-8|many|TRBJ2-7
CASSSPSGRGGEQYF
TGTGCCAGCAGCTCTCCTAGCGGGAGGGGAGGCGAGCAGTACTTC
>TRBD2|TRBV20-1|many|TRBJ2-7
CSAGGTSGYEQYF
TGCAGTGCTGGGGGGACTAGCGGCTACGAGCAGTACTTC
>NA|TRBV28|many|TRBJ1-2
CASSLTAYGYTF
TGTGCCAGCAGTTTAACGGCATATGGCTACACCTTC
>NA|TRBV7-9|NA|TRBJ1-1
CASSLTWGGGRNTEAFF
TGTGCCAGCAGCTTGACCTGGGGTGGAGGTCGGAACACTGAAGCTTTCTTT
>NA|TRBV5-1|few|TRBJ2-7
CASRYGQVAYEQYF
TGCGCCAGCAGGTACGGTCAGGTAGCCTACGAGCAGTACTTC
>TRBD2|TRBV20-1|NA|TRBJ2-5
CSARLAGRETQYF
TGCAGTGCGAGACTAGCTGGGAGAGAGACCCAGTACTTC
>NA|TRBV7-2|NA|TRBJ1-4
CASSPGTTPTNEKLFF
TGTGCCAGCAGCCCCGGGACGACTCCAACTAATGAAAAACTGTTTTTT
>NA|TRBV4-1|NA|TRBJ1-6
CASSQEQASNSPLHF
TGCGCCAGCAGCCAAGAACAGGCCTCCAATTCACCCCTCCACTTT
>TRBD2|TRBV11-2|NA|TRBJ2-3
CASNLLPIAGPDTQYF
TGTGCCAGCAACCTCCTCCCCATAGCGGGACCAGATACGCAGTATTTT
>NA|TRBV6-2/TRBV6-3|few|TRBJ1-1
CASSFNRYTEAFF
TGTGCCAGCAGTTTTAACAGGTACACTGAAGCTTTCTTT
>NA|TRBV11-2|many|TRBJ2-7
CASSFRGPSSYEQYF
TGTGCCAGCAGCTTTCGGGGGCCTAGCTCCTACGAGCAGTACTTC
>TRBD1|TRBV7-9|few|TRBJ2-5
CASSFAGTAQETQYF
TGTGCCAGCAGCTTTGCCGGGACAGCCCAAGAGACCCAGTACTTC
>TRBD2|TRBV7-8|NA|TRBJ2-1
CASSAGLAGARGEQFF
TGTGCCAGCAGCGCAGGACTAGCGGGAGCTAGAGGTGAGCAGTTCTTC
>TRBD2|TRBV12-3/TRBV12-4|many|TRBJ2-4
CASSPNHQGGRNIQYF
TGTGCCAGCAGTCCAAACCATCAGGGAGGGCGAAACATTCAGTACTTC
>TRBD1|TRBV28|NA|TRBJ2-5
CASSLAQTGGGETQYF
TGTGCCAGCAGTTTAGCCCAGACAGGGGGCGGAGAGACCCAGTACTTC
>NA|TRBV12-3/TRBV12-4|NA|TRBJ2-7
CASSLSLGFYEQYF
TGTGCCAGCAGTCTCAGTCTGGGCTTCTACGAGCAGTACTTC
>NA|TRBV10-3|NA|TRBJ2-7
CAISDPDRSLSYEQYF
TGTGCCATCAGTGACCCAGACCGCTCCTTGTCCTACGAGCAGTACTTC
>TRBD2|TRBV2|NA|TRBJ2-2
CASQRGGLRGTGELFF
TGTGCCAGCCAGCGGGGGGGGCTCCGGGGCACCGGGGAGCTGTTTTTT
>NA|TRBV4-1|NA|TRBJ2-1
CASNPTGFGSYNEQFF
TGCGCCAGCAACCCAACTGGGTTCGGGTCCTACAATGAGCAGTTCTTC
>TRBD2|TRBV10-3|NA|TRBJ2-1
CAISAGGPGWAGSYNEQFF
TGTGCCATCAGTGCGGGAGGGCCCGGGTGGGCTGGCTCCTACAATGAGCAGTTCTTC